This T cell receptor (beta chain) is from a study of OX40 agonist ivuxolimab in advanced cancers. In regard to this clone: Its antigen is as yet unknown.

Study conclusions and caveats: CD4+ and CD8+ blood T cells expanded clonally by week 6 at 0.1 to 3.0 mg/kg.

CDR1 is SGHAT, CDR2 FQNNGV, per germline. The CDR3 has 14 residues. Only in-frame clones appear in the TCRdb table, and some are missing; sequencing was by immunoSEQ multiplex PCR. This table has tens of thousands of clones, 87% appearing once. This receptor was obtained from an adult with an advanced solid tumor such as melanoma, head and neck, liver or kidney cancer. The sequenced sample was CD4+ or CD8+ T cells sorted from blood, obtained in a trial of the OX40 agonist ivuxolimab. V gene TRBV11-2 combines with J gene TRBJ2-5; unclear D gene. Gene TRBJ2-7 matches the end of the DNA better, so the J call may be wrong. Here the CDR3 reads CASSFSTYGDEQYF. CDR3 bases: TGTGCCAGCAGCTTCAGTACCTATGGAGACGAGCAGTACTTC.